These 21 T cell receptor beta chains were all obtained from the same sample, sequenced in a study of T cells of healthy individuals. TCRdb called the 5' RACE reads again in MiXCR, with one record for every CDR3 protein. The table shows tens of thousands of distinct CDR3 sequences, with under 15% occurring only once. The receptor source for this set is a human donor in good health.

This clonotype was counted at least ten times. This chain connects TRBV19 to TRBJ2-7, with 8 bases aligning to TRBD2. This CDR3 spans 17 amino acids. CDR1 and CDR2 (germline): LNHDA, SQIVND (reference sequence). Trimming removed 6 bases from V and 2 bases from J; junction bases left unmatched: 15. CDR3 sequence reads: CASSRKRSGSEAYEQYF. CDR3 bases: TGTGCCAGTAGCAGAAAAAGAAGCGGGAGCGAGGCCTACGAGCAGTACTTC.

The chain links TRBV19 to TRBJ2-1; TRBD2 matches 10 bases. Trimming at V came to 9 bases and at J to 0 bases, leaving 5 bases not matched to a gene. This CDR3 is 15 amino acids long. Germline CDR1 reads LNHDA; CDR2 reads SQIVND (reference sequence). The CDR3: CASPAGGTSYNEQFF. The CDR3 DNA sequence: TGTGCCAGCCCAGCGGGGGGGACCTCCTACAATGAGCAGTTCTTC.

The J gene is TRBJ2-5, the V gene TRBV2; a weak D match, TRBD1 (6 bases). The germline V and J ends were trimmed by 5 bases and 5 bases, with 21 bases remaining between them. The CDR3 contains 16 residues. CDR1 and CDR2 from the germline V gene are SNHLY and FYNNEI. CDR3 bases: TGTGCCAGCAGTAGATACAGGGACCCCGTTCTGGAGACCCAGTACTTC. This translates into CASSRYRDPVLETQYF. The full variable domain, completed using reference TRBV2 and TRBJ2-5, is EPEVTQTPSHQVTQMGQEVILRCVPISNHLYFYWYRQILGQKVEFLVSFYNNEISEKSEIFDDQFSVERPDGSNFTLKIRSTKLEDSAMYFCASSRYRDPVLETQYFGPGTRLLVL.

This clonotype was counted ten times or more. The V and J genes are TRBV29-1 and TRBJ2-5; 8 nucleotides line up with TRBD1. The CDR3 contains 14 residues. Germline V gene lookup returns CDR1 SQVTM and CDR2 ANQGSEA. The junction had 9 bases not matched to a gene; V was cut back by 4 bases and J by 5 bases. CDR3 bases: TGCAGCGTTGTACCAGGGGGCGCAGGGGAGACCCAGTACTTC. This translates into CSVVPGGAGETQYF. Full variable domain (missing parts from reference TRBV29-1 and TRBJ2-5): SAVISQKPSRDICQRGTSLTIQCQVDSQVTMMFWYRQQPGQSLTLIATANQGSEATYESGFVIDKFPISRPNLTFSTLTVSNMSPEDSSIYLCSVVPGGAGETQYFGPGTRLLVL.

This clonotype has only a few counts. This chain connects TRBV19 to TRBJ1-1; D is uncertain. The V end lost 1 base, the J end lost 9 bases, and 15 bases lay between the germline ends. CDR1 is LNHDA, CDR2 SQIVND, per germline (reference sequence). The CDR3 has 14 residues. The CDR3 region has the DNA TGTGCCAGTAGTATAGTGGGCAGCAGTCCTCAAGCTTTCTTT. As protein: CASSIVGSSPQAFF. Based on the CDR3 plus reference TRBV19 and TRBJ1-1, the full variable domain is DGGITQSPKYLFRKEGQNVTLSCEQNLNHDAMYWYRQDPGQGLRLIYYSQIVNDFQKGDIAEGYSVSREKKESFPLTVTSAQKNPTAFYLCASSIVGSSPQAFFGQGTRLTVV.

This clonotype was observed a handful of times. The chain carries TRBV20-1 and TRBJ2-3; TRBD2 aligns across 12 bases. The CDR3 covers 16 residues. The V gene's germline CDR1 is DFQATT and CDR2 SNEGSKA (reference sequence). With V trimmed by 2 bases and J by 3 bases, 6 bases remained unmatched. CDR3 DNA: TGCAGTGCTAGACCTCTAGCGGGGGGGCAGACAGATACGCAGTATTTT. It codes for CSARPLAGGQTDTQYF.

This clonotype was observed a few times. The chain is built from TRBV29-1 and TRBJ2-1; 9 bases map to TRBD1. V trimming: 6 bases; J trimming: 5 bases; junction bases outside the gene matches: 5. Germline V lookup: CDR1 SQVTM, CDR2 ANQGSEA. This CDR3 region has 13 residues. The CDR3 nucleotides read TGCAGCGTCCGGGACAGGGACCACAATGAGCAGTTCTTC. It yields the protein CSVRDRDHNEQFF.

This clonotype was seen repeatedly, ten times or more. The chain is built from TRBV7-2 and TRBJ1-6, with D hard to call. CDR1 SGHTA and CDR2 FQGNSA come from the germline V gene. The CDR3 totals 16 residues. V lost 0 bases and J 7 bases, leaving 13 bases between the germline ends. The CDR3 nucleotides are TGTGCCAGCAGCTTAGCGATGGCAGGCGGAAATTCACCCCTCCACTTT. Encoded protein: CASSLAMAGGNSPLHF. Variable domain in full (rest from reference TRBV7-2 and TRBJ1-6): GAGVSQSPSNKVTEKGKDVELRCDPISGHTALYWYRQSLGQGLEFLIYFQGNSAPDKSGLPSDRFSAERTGGSVSTLTIQRTQQEDSAVYLCASSLAMAGGNSPLHFGNGTRLTVT.

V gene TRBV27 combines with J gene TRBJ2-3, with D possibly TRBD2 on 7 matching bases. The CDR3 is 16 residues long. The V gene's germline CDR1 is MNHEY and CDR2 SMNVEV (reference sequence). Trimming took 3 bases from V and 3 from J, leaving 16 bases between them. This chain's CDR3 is CASSFLAEGETDTQYF. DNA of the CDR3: TGTGCCAGCAGTTTTCTAGCGGAGGGGGAGACAGATACGCAGTATTTT.

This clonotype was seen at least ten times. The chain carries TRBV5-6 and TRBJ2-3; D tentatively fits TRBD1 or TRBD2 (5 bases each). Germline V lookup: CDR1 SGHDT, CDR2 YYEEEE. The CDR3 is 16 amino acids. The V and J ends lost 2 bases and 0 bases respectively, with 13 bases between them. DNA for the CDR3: TGTGCCAGCAGCTTTTGGGGACGGCAGAGCACAGATACGCAGTATTTT. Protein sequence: CASSFWGRQSTDTQYF.

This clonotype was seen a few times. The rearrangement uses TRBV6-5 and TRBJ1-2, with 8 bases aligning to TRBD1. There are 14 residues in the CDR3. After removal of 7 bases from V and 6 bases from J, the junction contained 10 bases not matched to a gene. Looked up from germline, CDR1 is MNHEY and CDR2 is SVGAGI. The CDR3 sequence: CASTFRTGLNGYTF. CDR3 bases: TGTGCCAGCACCTTTCGGACAGGGCTTAATGGCTACACCTTC.

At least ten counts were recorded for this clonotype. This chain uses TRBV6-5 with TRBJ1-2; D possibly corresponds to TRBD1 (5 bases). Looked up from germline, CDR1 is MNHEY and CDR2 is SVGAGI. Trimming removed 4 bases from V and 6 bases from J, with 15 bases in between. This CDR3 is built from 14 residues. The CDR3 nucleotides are TGTGCCAGCAGTTCCTGGGGGGGGGATCATGGCTACACCTTC. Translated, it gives CASSSWGGDHGYTF.

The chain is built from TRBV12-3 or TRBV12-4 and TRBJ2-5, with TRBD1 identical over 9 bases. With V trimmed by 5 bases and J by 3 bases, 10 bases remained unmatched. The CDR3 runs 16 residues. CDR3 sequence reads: CASSGQIRTGEETQYF. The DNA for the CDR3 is TGTGCCAGCAGTGGCCAAATCAGGACAGGGGAAGAGACCCAGTACTTC.

For the CDR3, the DNA is TGCGCCAGCAGCTTGGAGGGCCCCTCCGAGCAGTACTTC. Residues: CASSLEGPSEQYF. The V call is TRBV5-1, the J call TRBJ2-7; unclear D gene. The CDR3 contains 13 residues. The germline V gene has CDR1 SGHRS and CDR2 YFSETQ. V was shortened by 0 bases and J by 6 bases, with 10 bases between the two germline ends.

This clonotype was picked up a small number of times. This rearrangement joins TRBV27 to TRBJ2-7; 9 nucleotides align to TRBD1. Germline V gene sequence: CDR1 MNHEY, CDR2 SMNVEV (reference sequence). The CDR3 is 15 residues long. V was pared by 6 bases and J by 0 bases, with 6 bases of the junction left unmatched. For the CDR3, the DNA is TGTGCCAGCAGGGCCCCGGGACAGGGCTCCTACGAGCAGTACTTC. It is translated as CASRAPGQGSYEQYF.

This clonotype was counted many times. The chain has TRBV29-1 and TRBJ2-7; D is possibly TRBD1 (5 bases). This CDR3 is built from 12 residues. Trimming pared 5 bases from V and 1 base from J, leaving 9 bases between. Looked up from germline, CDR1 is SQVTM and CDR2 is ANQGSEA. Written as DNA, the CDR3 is TGCAGCGTTACTGACAGATCCTACGAGCAGTACTTC. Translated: CSVTDRSYEQYF.

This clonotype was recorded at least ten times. The CDR3 loop reads CASSRDLGAPPKQFF. CDR3 coding DNA: TGTGCCAGCAGCCGTGACCTGGGGGCACCCCCCAAGCAGTTCTTC. This chain links TRBV7-9 with TRBJ2-1, with D maybe TRBD1 (6 bases). The V gene's germline CDR1 is SEHNR and CDR2 FQNEAQ (reference sequence). Trimming took off 5 bases at V and 11 bases at J, with 22 bases between the two ends. The CDR3 covers 15 residues.

The CDR3 DNA is TGCAGTGCCTCGGGCAGAAGAAACACCGGGGAGCTGTTTTTT. Translating gives CSASGRRNTGELFF. The chain recombines TRBV20-1 with TRBJ2-2; no reliable D call. The CDR3 consists of 14 residues. Trimming removed 6 bases from V and 2 bases from J, with 13 bases in between. CDR1 and CDR2 (germline): DFQATT, SNEGSKA (reference sequence).

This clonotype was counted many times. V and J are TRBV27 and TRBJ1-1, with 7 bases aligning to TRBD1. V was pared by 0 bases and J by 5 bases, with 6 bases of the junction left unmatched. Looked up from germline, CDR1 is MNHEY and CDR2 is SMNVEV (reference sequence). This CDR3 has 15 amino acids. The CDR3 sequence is CASSLSRGGYTEAFF. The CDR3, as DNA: TGTGCCAGCAGTTTATCTCGAGGGGGCTATACTGAAGCTTTCTTT.

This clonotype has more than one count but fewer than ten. The CDR3 nucleotides read TGTGCCAGCAGCGCGGACAGGGGCCTGGGGATATCCTACAATGAGCAGTTCTTC. Translating it yields CASSADRGLGISYNEQFF. The V gene is TRBV27, the J gene TRBJ2-1; 9 bases map to TRBD1. V was pared by 6 bases and J by 1 base, with 13 bases of the junction left unmatched. Germline V gives CDR1 MNHEY, CDR2 SMNVEV (reference sequence). The CDR3 runs 18 residues.

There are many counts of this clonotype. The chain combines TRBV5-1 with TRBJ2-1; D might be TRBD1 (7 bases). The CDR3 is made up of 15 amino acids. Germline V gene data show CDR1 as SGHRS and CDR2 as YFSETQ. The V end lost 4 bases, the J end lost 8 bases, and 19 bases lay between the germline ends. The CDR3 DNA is TGCGCCAGCAGCCCAAGACAGGGTCCGGGAGATGAGCAGTTCTTC. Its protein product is CASSPRQGPGDEQFF.